Each of the 7 T cell receptor beta chains below was sequenced from the same sample in a study of blood T cell repertoires in COVID-19. Some clones are missing from TCRdb's copy, which holds only in-frame ones; the method was immunoSEQ multiplex PCR. This table holds some 130,000 clones, around nine tenths found once. Sequencing was performed on peripheral blood. The source of these receptors is an older woman with COVID-19, enrolled during active disease.

The chain uses TRBV28 and TRBJ1-1; D call uncertain. The germline V and J ends were trimmed by 6 bases and 2 bases, with 19 bases remaining between them. The CDR3 runs to 16 residues. Germline CDR1 is MDHEN and CDR2 is SYDVKM. The CDR3: CASSIATDGLNTEAFF. The DNA for the CDR3 is TGTGCCAGCAGCATAGCAACGGACGGACTAAACACTGAAGCTTTCTTT. The full variable domain, rest sourced from reference TRBV28 and TRBJ1-1, is DVKVTQSSRYLVKRTGEKVFLECVQDMDHENMFWYRQDPGLGLRLIYFSYDVKMKEKGDIPEGYSVSREKKERFSLILESASTNQTSMYLCASSIATDGLNTEAFFGQGTRLTVV.

This chain links TRBV28 with TRBJ1-2; tentative D call: TRBD1 (5 bases). The V gene lost 3 bases and the J gene lost 7 bases, with 12 bases spanning the gap. This CDR3 has 13 residues. The V gene's germline CDR1 is MDHEN and CDR2 SYDVKM. The CDR3 bases are TGTGCCAGCAGTTTCGGGAGCGACAGTGGCTACACCTTC. Its protein product is CASSFGSDSGYTF.

This clone is medium-sized (0.01 to 0.1%) by share. This chain uses TRBV6-1 with TRBJ1-5; the match to TRBD1 covers 7 bases. After removal of 0 bases from V and 1 base from J, the junction contained 6 bases not matched to a gene. This CDR3 is built from 17 residues. Germline lookup yields CDR1 MNHNS and CDR2 SASEGT. The CDR3 here is CASSEAAGGRSNQPQHF. Written as DNA, the CDR3 is TGTGCCAGCAGTGAAGCGGCAGGGGGTCGAAGCAATCAGCCCCAGCATTTT.

CDR3 amino acids: CASSRRGTGANVLTF. CDR3 coding DNA: TGTGCCAGCAGCCGCAGGGGTACTGGGGCCAACGTCCTGACTTTC. The rearrangement links TRBV3-1 (or the pseudogene TRBV3-2) to TRBJ2-6; tentatively, D is TRBD1 (6 bases). The CDR3 sequence is 15 residues long. Germline values: CDR1 LGHDT, CDR2 YNNKEL (reference sequence). V shed 4 bases and J shed 2 bases, with 9 bases lying between them.

The chain combines TRBV11-2 with TRBJ1-1; TRBD1 matches 11 bases. CDR3 size: 15 residues. Germline assignment: CDR1 SGHAT and CDR2 FQNNGV. The junction had 5 bases not matched to a gene; V was cut back by 4 bases and J by 4 bases. CDR3 nucleotide sequence: TGTGCCAGCAGCTGGACAGGGGGCATAAGCACTGAAGCTTTCTTT. It is translated as CASSWTGGISTEAFF.

The chain links TRBV29-1 to TRBJ2-3; 12 nucleotides agree with TRBD2. Per germline, CDR1 SQVTM and CDR2 ANQGSEA. Trimming cost V 1 base and J 1 base; bases outside gene matches: 0. The CDR3 covers 15 residues. In nucleotides, the CDR3 is TGCAGCGTTGAAGGGACTAGCGGGGGCACAGATACGCAGTATTTT. Amino acids: CSVEGTSGGTDTQYF.

This sequence joins TRBV7-9 and TRBJ2-5, with 7 positions matching TRBD1. V lost 0 bases to trimming and J lost 4 bases; unmatched junction nucleotides: 2. The V gene's germline CDR1 is SEHNR and CDR2 FQNEAQ (reference sequence). This CDR3 has 14 residues. The CDR3 spells CASSLANRGETQYF. The CDR3 nucleotides are TGTGCCAGCAGCTTAGCGAACAGGGGAGAGACCCAGTACTTC.